These 15 T cell receptor beta chains originate from one sample sequenced in a study of T cells after yellow fever vaccination. TCRdb reanalysed the 5' RACE reads using MiXCR and keeps one entry per CDR3 protein. Of a few hundred thousand distinct CDR3 sequences in the sample, 8.7% were seen once. Sequences were derived from PBMCs, sampled on the day of the first yellow fever vaccination. The receptors were gathered from a young man who received the YFV17D yellow fever vaccine.

In its sample, this clonotype was seen a few times. The chain uses TRBV6-1 and TRBJ2-4; 7 bases agree with TRBD2. There are 15 residues in the CDR3. Germline V lookup: CDR1 MNHNS, CDR2 SASEGT. The V and J ends lost 1 base and 7 bases, in that order; junction bases with no gene match: 7. DNA of the CDR3: TGTGCCAGCAGTGAAGAATGGGAGGGGTTGAACATTCAGTACTTC. It is translated as CASSEEWEGLNIQYF.

This sequence joins TRBV6-1 and TRBJ1-1; D not resolved. Germline values: CDR1 MNHNS, CDR2 SASEGT. This CDR3 region has 14 residues. The V and J ends lost 6 bases and 3 bases respectively, with 14 bases between them. CDR3 sequence reads: CASRRTPRDTEAFF. CDR3 nucleotide sequence: TGTGCCAGCAGGAGGACCCCCCGGGACACTGAAGCTTTCTTT.

This chain connects TRBV20-1 to TRBJ2-3; 15 positions agree with TRBD2. This CDR3 region has 16 residues. Trimming took 5 bases from V and 5 from J; bases not matched to a gene: 8. CDR1 is DFQATT, CDR2 SNEGSKA, per germline (reference sequence). The CDR3 coding sequence is TGCAGTGCTTATCGGACTAGCGGGGGGGCAAGAGATACGCAGTATTTT. Its translation is CSAYRTSGGARDTQYF.

This clonotype was counted between two and nine times. The rearrangement uses TRBV20-1 and TRBJ1-3; D unclear. Between the trimmed V and J ends, which lost 0 bases and 8 bases, there was a span of 20 bases. The CDR3 loop spans 16 amino acids. Looked up from germline, CDR1 is DFQATT and CDR2 is SNEGSKA (reference sequence). The CDR3 reads CSARDRMGLALDTIYF. Here the CDR3 DNA reads TGCAGTGCTAGAGATCGTATGGGGTTAGCCCTGGACACCATATATTTT.

This clonotype was counted only a few times. The J gene is TRBJ2-7, the V gene TRBV12-3 or TRBV12-4, with D perhaps TRBD1 or TRBD2 (5 bases each). Trimming took off 4 bases at V and 3 bases at J, with 13 bases between the two ends. This CDR3 has 14 residues. This CDR3 reads CASSSGTTFYEQYF. The CDR3 DNA reads as TGTGCCAGCAGTTCCGGGACCACCTTCTACGAGCAGTACTTC.

The rearrangement links TRBV7-8 to TRBJ2-2; D is undetermined. Germline CDR1 and CDR2: SGHVS and FQNEAQ. CDR3 length: 12 amino acids. Trimming pared 5 bases from V and 5 bases from J, leaving 6 bases between. The CDR3 protein is CASSQSTGELFF. CDR3 bases: TGTGCCAGCAGCCAATCGACCGGGGAGCTGTTTTTT.

This clonotype was detected a few times. The chain has TRBV9 and TRBJ1-1; the D gene is possibly TRBD1 (5 bases). V was cut by 3 bases and J by 10 bases, with 16 bases left in between. Germline assignment: CDR1 SGDLS and CDR2 YYNGEE. This CDR3 comprises 13 residues. In DNA, the CDR3 is TGTGCCAGCAGCGCGGCCACCCGGGGGGGAGCTTTCTTT. Protein: CASSAATRGGAFF.

The rearrangement uses TRBV28 and TRBJ2-7, with D perhaps TRBD1 (5 bases). V was trimmed by 4 bases and J by 0 bases, leaving 10 bases between them. Germline CDR1 MDHEN, CDR2 SYDVKM. The CDR3 contains 14 residues. CDR3 protein: CASSSGSSSYEQYV. In DNA form, the CDR3 reads TGTGCCAGCAGTTCAGGGTCGAGCTCCTACGAGCAGTACGTC.

The sample holds a few counts of this clonotype. The chain uses TRBV12-3 or TRBV12-4 and TRBJ2-1; the match to TRBD1 covers 10 bases. The CDR3 spans 14 residues. The V and J ends lost 4 bases and 8 bases, in that order; junction bases with no gene match: 5. CDR3 bases: TGTGCCAGCAGTTGGCGACAGGGGGCCTATGAGCAGTTCTTC. Protein product: CASSWRQGAYEQFF.

The chain carries TRBV6-2 or TRBV6-3 and TRBJ1-5; D might be TRBD1 (5 bases). The CDR3 sequence is 14 residues long. The germline CDR1 and CDR2 sequences are MNHEY and SVGEGT. The V and J ends lost 7 bases and 9 bases respectively, with 19 bases between them. CDR3 DNA sequence: TGTGCCAGCACCCCGGGGGTCGGGGGTTGGCCCCAGCATTTT. This sequence encodes CASTPGVGGWPQHF.

Only a few counts were recorded for this clonotype. This chain links TRBV7-2 with TRBJ2-1; 7 nucleotides match TRBD1. Unmatched junction bases numbered 9, after V lost 6 bases and J lost 1 base. Germline values: CDR1 SGHTA, CDR2 FQGNSA. This CDR3 spans 16 amino acids. DNA of the CDR3: TGTGCCAGCAGTTTACGACAGGGTGGGTCCTACAATGAGCAGTTCTTC. Translating gives CASSLRQGGSYNEQFF.

The chain carries TRBV15 and TRBJ1-1, with TRBD1 matching over 11 bases. Germline CDR1 reads LNHNV; CDR2 reads YYDKDF (reference sequence). V gave up 1 base and J gave up 4 bases; unmatched junction bases: 11. This CDR3 comprises 18 residues. CDR3 coding DNA: TGTGCCACCAGCAGAGCCATCGGGGACAGGGGGGACGGCACTGAAGCTTTCTTT. Translation: CATSRAIGDRGDGTEAFF.

This clonotype has a count of ten or more. CDR3 loop: CATSDPKGTQETQYF. The DNA of the CDR3 is TGTGCCACCAGTGACCCGAAAGGGACTCAAGAGACCCAGTACTTC. The V gene is TRBV24-1, the J gene TRBJ2-5, with D tentatively TRBD2 (6 bases). Trimming took off 4 bases at V and 2 bases at J, with 13 bases between the two ends. Germline CDR1 and CDR2: KGHDR and SFDVKD. The CDR3 sequence is 15 residues long.

This chain connects TRBV6-2 or TRBV6-3 to TRBJ2-7; 7 bases agree with TRBD2. The CDR3 has 13 amino acids. The germline gives CDR1 MNHEY, CDR2 SVGEGT. J gave up 4 bases and V 3 bases, and 3 bases lay outside the gene matches. CDR3 sequence reads: CASSYPAGYEQYV. The CDR3 DNA is TGTGCCAGCAGTTATCCAGCGGGGTACGAGCAGTACGTC.

The CDR3 is CSVKRGGHNEQFF. CDR3 nucleotides: TGCAGTGTTAAGCGGGGGGGTCACAATGAGCAGTTCTTC. This sequence joins TRBV20-1 and TRBJ2-1; TRBD2 matches 10 bases. J gave up 5 bases and V 7 bases, and 5 bases lay outside the gene matches. The length of the CDR3 is 13 residues. In germline, CDR1 is DFQATT, CDR2 SNEGSKA (reference sequence).